This TCR beta chain was sequenced for a study of T cells after yellow fever vaccination. Germline V CDR1 and CDR2: SGHRS, YFSETQ. The CDR3 has 16 amino acids. With 4 bases clipped from V and 2 bases from J, the junction kept 10 bases outside the gene matches. TCRdb passed the 5' RACE reads through MiXCR, listing each CDR3 protein once. This table holds 400,000 to 650,000 distinct CDR3 sequences, less than 25% found once. The table lists this clonotype with a few counts. The source material was PBMCs, sampled less than 25 days after the first yellow fever vaccination. The chain joins TRBV5-1 to TRBJ2-3, with 7 nucleotides matching TRBD1. The source of this sequence is a man younger than 35 who received the YFV17D yellow fever vaccine. CDR3: CASSLQTGLNTDTQYF. In DNA, the CDR3 is TGCGCCAGCAGCCTACAGACAGGGCTGAACACAGATACGCAGTATTTT.